This TCR beta chain derives from a study of T-cell reconstitution after alpha-beta-depleted transplantation in children. The CDR3 is made up of 14 amino acids. CDR1 SGHDT and CDR2 YYEEEE come from the germline V gene. Between the trimmed V and J ends, which lost 0 bases and 2 bases, there was a span of 9 bases. Construction of the TCRbeta library involved unique molecular identifiers. A single record per CDR3 protein comes from TCRdb applying MiXCR to the PCR reads. This table has more than 200,000 distinct CDR3 sequences, 9.7% appearing once. This clonotype showed up many times. The source was PBMCs from the stem cell graft donor, collected from the stem cell graft. The gene calls are TRBV5-6 and TRBJ2-7, with D tentatively TRBD1 or TRBD2 (6 bases each). The TCR comes from a human donor who donated a stem cell graft to a child with SCID. CDR3 in amino acids: CASSLVRDTYEQYF. The CDR3 DNA reads TGTGCCAGCAGCTTGGTGCGGGACACCTACGAGCAGTACTTC.